The 16 T cell receptor beta chains reported below all come from one sample, sequenced in a study of sequential checkpoint blockade in melanoma. Treatment here: randomized to nivolumab then ipilimumab (arm A) or the reverse (arm B). Profiled with immunoSEQ multiplex PCR; TCRdb holds only in-frame clones, not every one. Counted here are about 7,300 clones, around 20% occurring once; the ten biggest clones make up around a tenth. The sequencing here drew on tumor tissue (inferred from file names), taken from a patient given nivolumab and ipilimumab in sequence. Receptors were obtained from a human donor with melanoma.

This clone occurred many times. The chain couples TRBV6-8 to TRBJ2-3; 7 nucleotides match TRBD2. Trimming at V came to 10 bases and at J to 0 bases, leaving 7 bases not matched to a gene. Germline CDR1 is MNHGY and CDR2 is SAAAGT. The CDR3 is 14 residues long. CDR3 amino acids: CAIRASGSTDTQYF. The CDR3 DNA reads TGTGCCATCAGGGCTAGCGGCAGCACAGATACGCAGTATTTT.

This clone counts as medium-sized (0.01 to 0.1%). This rearrangement joins TRBV6-8 to TRBJ1-4; perhaps TRBD1 as D (5 bases). CDR1 is MNHGY, CDR2 SAAAGT, per germline. Between the trimmed V and J ends, which lost 6 bases and 8 bases, there was a span of 13 bases. The CDR3 is made up of 13 amino acids. CDR3 DNA sequence: TGTGCCAGCAGCCCGGACACTGAAGAAAAACTGTTTTTT. Protein: CASSPDTEEKLFF.

Ten or more counts support this clone. The chain employs TRBV11-3 and TRBJ2-7; 8 nucleotides align to TRBD1. V shed 5 bases, J shed 0 bases, and the junction held 9 bases outside the gene matches. This CDR3 has 16 amino acids. CDR1 SGHNT and CDR2 YENEEA come from the germline V gene. The CDR3 region is CASSPSTGAGSYEQYV. CDR3 sequence (DNA): TGTGCCAGCAGCCCCTCGACAGGGGCCGGCTCCTACGAGCAGTACGTC.

The chain recombines TRBV25-1 with TRBJ2-2, with 7 bases identical to TRBD1. CDR1 and CDR2 from the germline V gene are MGHDK and SYGVNS. The CDR3 totals 14 residues. J gave up 3 bases and V 4 bases, and 2 bases lay outside the gene matches. DNA for the CDR3: TGTGCCAGCAGTGGGGACAGCTACACCGGGGAGCTGTTTTTT. Amino acids: CASSGDSYTGELFF.

By frequency in the sample, this clone is medium-sized. V is TRBV14 and J is TRBJ2-2, with 8 bases aligning to TRBD2. The CDR3 runs 16 residues. With V trimmed by 4 bases and J by 4 bases, 8 bases remained unmatched. CDR1 and CDR2 (germline): SGHDN, FVKESK. CDR3 DNA sequence: TGTGCCAGCAGCCTCAGAAGCGGGGGCAGCACCGGGGAGCTGTTTTTT. Its translation: CASSLRSGGSTGELFF.

By share, this clone counts as large. The chain joins TRBV6-8 to TRBJ1-2, with D maybe TRBD1 (5 bases). This CDR3 comprises 14 residues. CDR1 and CDR2 (germline): MNHGY, SAAAGT. V shed 8 bases and J shed 1 base, with 14 bases lying between them. CDR3: CASGRGDLNYGYTF. The CDR3 nucleotides are TGTGCCAGCGGCCGAGGGGACCTTAACTATGGCTACACCTTC.

This clone was recorded a few times. The chain uses TRBV7-6 and TRBJ2-1; no definite D call. The V gene's germline CDR1 is SGHVS and CDR2 FNYEAQ. Between the trimmed V and J ends, which lost 5 bases and 10 bases, there was a span of 18 bases. CDR3 length: 14 amino acids. The CDR3 DNA sequence: TGTGCCAGCAGCCAAGTGGGCGCACAAAGGGAGCAGTTCTTC. Translation gives CASSQVGAQREQFF.

In this sample, this clone turned up a few times. The chain carries TRBV11-3 and TRBJ2-3; possibly TRBD2 for D (6 bases). Trimming stripped 2 bases from V and 1 base from J, with 10 bases between. The CDR3 length is 15 residues. The germline V gene has CDR1 SGHNT and CDR2 YENEEA. The CDR3 is CASSLRWGGTDTQYF. The CDR3 DNA follows: TGTGCCAGCAGCTTAAGGTGGGGGGGCACAGATACGCAGTATTTT. The whole variable domain, remainder taken from reference TRBV11-3 and TRBJ2-3, is EAGVVQSPRYKIIEKKQPVAFWCNPISGHNTLYWYLQNLGQGPELLIRYENEEAVDDSQLPKDRFSAERLKGVDSTLKIQPAELGDSAVYLCASSLRWGGTDTQYFGPGTRLTVL.

The gene calls are TRBV19 and TRBJ2-3, with D possibly being TRBD2 (7 bases). Trimming took off 5 bases at V and 4 bases at J, with 13 bases between the two ends. The CDR3 is 14 residues long. Germline values: CDR1 LNHDA, CDR2 SQIVND (reference sequence). This chain's CDR3 is CASSLQGGADTQYF. CDR3 nucleotide sequence: TGTGCCAGTAGTTTACAGGGAGGGGCAGATACGCAGTATTTT.

The chain is built from TRBV29-1 and TRBJ1-2; 7 bases align to TRBD1. CDR3 length: 14 residues. CDR1 is SQVTM, CDR2 ANQGSEA, per germline. Trimming cost V 3 bases and J 0 bases; bases outside gene matches: 4. The CDR3 region is CSVEKGTANYGYTF. In nucleotides, the CDR3 is TGCAGCGTTGAGAAAGGGACAGCTAACTATGGCTACACCTTC.

This clone appeared many times. This sequence joins TRBV9 and TRBJ2-2; D is undetermined. CDR1 and CDR2 from the germline V gene are SGDLS and YYNGEE. Trimming pared 3 bases from V and 4 bases from J, leaving 10 bases between. The CDR3 runs to 14 residues. The CDR3 coding sequence is TGTGCCAGCAGCGCCCCCAGTGGCACCGGGGAGCTGTTTTTT. Translating it yields CASSAPSGTGELFF.

V usage is TRBV18 and J usage is TRBJ2-1; 11 bases fit TRBD1. Germline CDR1 KGHSH, CDR2 LQKENI. CDR3 length: 17 amino acids. With 3 bases clipped from V and 3 bases from J, the junction kept 7 bases outside the gene matches. CDR3 DNA: TGTGCCAGCTCACCTCCAGCCGGGACAGGGGGCTACAATGAGCAGTTCTTC. Protein: CASSPPAGTGGYNEQFF.

The sample holds a few counts of this clone. V is TRBV2 and J is TRBJ1-2; 7 positions match TRBD1. Trimming at V came to 6 bases and at J to 8 bases, leaving 15 bases not matched to a gene. The CDR3 extends over 15 amino acids. Germline assignment: CDR1 SNHLY and CDR2 FYNNEI. Here the CDR3 reads CASRGQRNYNLGYTF. The DNA of the CDR3 is TGTGCCAGCAGGGGACAGCGGAATTATAATCTGGGCTACACCTTC.

There are many counts of this clone. The V call is TRBV9, the J call TRBJ1-2; 7 positions match TRBD1. Germline trimming cut 5 bases from V and 0 bases from J; bases unmatched to any gene: 1. CDR1 is SGDLS, CDR2 YYNGEE, per germline. This CDR3 spans 13 amino acids. The CDR3 loop is CASRGTANYGYTF. DNA of the CDR3: TGTGCCAGCAGGGGGACAGCTAACTATGGCTACACCTTC.

The V gene is TRBV28, the J gene TRBJ2-5, with TRBD2 matching over 7 bases. V lost 2 bases to trimming and J lost 5 bases; unmatched junction nucleotides: 5. The germline V gene has CDR1 MDHEN and CDR2 SYDVKM. The CDR3 has 14 amino acids. The CDR3 protein is CASSLGGGWETQYF. The CDR3 nucleotides read TGTGCCAGCAGTTTAGGCGGGGGTTGGGAGACCCAGTACTTC.

This chain's CDR3 is CASSEGSASYNEQFF. CDR3 nucleotide sequence: TGTGCCAGCAGTGAAGGTAGCGCCTCCTACAATGAGCAGTTCTTC. The chain recombines TRBV25-1 with TRBJ2-1, with D possibly TRBD2 on 5 matching bases. CDR3 length: 15 residues. Trimming took off 2 bases at V and 0 bases at J, with 8 bases between the two ends. Germline V lookup: CDR1 MGHDK, CDR2 SYGVNS. Together with reference TRBV25-1 and TRBJ2-1, the CDR3 gives the full variable domain: EADIYQTPRYLVIGTGKKITLECSQTMGHDKMYWYQQDPGMELHLIHYSYGVNSTEKGDLSSESTVSRIRTEHFPLTLESARPSHTSQYLCASSEGSASYNEQFFGPGTRLTVL.